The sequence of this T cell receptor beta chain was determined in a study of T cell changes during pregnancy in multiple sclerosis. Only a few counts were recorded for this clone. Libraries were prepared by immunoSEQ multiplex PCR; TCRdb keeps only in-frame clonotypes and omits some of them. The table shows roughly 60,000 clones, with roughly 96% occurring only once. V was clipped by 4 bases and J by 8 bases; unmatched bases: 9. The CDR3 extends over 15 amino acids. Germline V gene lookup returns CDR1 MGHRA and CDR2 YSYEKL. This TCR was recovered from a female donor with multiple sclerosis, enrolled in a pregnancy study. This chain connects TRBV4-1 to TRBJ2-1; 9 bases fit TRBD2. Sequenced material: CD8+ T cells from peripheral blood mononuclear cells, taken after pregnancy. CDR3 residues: CASSPRLAVDYEQFF. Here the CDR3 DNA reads TGCGCCAGCAGCCCGCGACTAGCGGTAGACTATGAGCAGTTCTTC.